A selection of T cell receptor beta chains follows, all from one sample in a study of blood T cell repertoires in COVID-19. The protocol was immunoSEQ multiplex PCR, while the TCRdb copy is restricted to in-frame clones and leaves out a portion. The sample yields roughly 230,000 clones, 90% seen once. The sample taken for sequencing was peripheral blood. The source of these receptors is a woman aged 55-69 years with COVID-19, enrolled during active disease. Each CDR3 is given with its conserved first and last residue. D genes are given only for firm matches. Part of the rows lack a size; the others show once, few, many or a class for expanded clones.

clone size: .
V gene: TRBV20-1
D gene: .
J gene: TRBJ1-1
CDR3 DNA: TGCAGTGCTTCCCGCGGGGCTGAAGCTTTCTTT
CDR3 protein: CSASRGAEAFF

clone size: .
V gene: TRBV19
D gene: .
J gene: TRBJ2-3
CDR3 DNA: TGTGCCAGTAGCCCCATTTGGGGGCGAGGAGATACGCAGTATTTT
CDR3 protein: CASSPIWGRGDTQYF

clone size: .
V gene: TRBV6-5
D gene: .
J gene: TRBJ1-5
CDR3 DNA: TGTGCCAGCAGTTTAGCGGGGGACGCGGGGCCCCAGCATTTT
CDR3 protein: CASSLAGDAGPQHF

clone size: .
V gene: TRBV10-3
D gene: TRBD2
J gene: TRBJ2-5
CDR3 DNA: TGTGCCAGCACGCAGCGGGGGGGCGAAGAGACCCAGTACTTC
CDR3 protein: CASTQRGGEETQYF

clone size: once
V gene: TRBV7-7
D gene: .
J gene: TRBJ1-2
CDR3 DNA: TGTGCCAGCAGCTTTGTTACTAGGCATCCCCCCTATGGCTACACCTTC
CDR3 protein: CASSFVTRHPPYGYTF

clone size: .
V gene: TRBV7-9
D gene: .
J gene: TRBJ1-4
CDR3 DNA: TGTGCCAGCAGCTCTCCCAGGGGTGGGACTAATGAAAAACTGTTTTTT
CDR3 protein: CASSSPRGGTNEKLFF

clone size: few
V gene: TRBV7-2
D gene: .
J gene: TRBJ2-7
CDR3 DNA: TGTGCCAGCAGCCACCTTGACTCCTCCTACGAGCAGTACTTC
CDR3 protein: CASSHLDSSYEQYF

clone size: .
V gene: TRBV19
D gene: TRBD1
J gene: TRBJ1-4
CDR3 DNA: TGTGCCAGTTCATGGACAGGGCGCCAAGAAAAACTGTTTTTT
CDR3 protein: CASSWTGRQEKLFF

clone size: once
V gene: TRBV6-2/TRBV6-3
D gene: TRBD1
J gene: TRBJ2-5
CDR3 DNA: TGTGCCAGCAGCGACGGACAGGGTTGGAGCCAAGAGACCCAGTACTTC
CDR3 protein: CASSDGQGWSQETQYF

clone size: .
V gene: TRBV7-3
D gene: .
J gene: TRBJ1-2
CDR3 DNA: TGTGCCAGCAGCTTAGGGCAGGACTATGGCTACACCTTC
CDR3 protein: CASSLGQDYGYTF

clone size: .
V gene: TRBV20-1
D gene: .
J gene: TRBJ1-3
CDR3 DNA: TGCAGTGCTAGTGATCCTAACTCTGGAAACACCATATATTTT
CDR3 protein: CSASDPNSGNTIYF

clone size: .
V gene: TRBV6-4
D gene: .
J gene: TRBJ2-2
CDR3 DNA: TGTGCCAGCAGTGATCAGATCACCGGGGAGCTGTTTTTT
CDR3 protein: CASSDQITGELFF

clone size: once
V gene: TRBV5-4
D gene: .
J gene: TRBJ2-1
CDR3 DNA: TGTGCCAGCAGCTTAGGCCGGACAGTGGGTCTCAATGAGCAGTTCTTC
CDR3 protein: CASSLGRTVGLNEQFF

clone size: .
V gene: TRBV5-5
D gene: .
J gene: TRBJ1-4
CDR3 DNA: TGTGCCAGCAGCGTTGCGTTGGTTGCAACTAATGAAAAACTGTTTTTT
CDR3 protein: CASSVALVATNEKLFF

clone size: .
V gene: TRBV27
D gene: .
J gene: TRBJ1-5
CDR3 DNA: TGTGCCAGCAGGAACGAGGGTGGGAGTTTTTCCCAGCATTTT
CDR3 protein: CASRNEGGSFSQHF

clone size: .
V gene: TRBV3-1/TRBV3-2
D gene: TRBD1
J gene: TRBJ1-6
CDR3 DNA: TGTGCCAGCAGTCCCGGACAGGCGCGTTCACCCCTCCACTTT
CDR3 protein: CASSPGQARSPLHF

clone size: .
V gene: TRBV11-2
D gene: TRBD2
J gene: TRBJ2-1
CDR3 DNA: TGTGCCAGCAGCGCGACTAGCAGTAACAATGAGCAGTTCTTC
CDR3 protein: CASSATSSNNEQFF

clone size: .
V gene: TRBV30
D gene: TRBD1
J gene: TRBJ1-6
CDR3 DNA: TGTGCCTGGAGCGTCCAGGGGGGATCACCCCTCCACTTT
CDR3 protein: CAWSVQGGSPLHF

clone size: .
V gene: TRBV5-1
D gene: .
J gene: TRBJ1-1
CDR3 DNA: TGCGCCAGCAGCTTCGTGGGAGAGAACACTGAAGCTTTCTTT
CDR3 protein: CASSFVGENTEAFF

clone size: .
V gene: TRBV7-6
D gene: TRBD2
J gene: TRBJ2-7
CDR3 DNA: TGTGCCAGCGGACTAGCGGGATACGAGCAGTACTTC
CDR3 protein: CASGLAGYEQYF

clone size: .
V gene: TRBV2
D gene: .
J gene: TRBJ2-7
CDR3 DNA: TGTGCCAGCAGGTCAACCCGGGACATGATATACGAGCAGTACTTC
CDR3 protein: CASRSTRDMIYEQYF

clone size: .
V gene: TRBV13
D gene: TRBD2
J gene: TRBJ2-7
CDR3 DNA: TGTGCCAGCAGCTTAGGCACTAGCGGGGGTCTCACCTACGAGCAGTACTTC
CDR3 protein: CASSLGTSGGLTYEQYF

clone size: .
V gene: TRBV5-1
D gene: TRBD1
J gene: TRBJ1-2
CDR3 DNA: TGCGCCAGCAGTCGGACAGGGCGCGACTATGGCTACACCTTC
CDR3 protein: CASSRTGRDYGYTF

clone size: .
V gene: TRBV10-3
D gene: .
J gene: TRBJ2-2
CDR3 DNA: TGTGCCATCAGTCCGGGTCCCGGGGAGCTGTTTTTT
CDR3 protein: CAISPGPGELFF

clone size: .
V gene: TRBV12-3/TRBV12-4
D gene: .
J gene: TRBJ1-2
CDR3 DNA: TGTGCCAGCAGTCCTTCCGGCAGACAGGGCTACACCTTC
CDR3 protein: CASSPSGRQGYTF

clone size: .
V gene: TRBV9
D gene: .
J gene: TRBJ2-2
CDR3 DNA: TGTGCCAGCAGCGGGAACCCGAGGGCCGGGGAGCTGTTTTTT
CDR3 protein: CASSGNPRAGELFF

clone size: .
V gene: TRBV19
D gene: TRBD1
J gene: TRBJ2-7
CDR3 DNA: TGTGCCAGTAGACGGACAGGGCCCACCTACGAGCAGTACTTC
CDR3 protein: CASRRTGPTYEQYF

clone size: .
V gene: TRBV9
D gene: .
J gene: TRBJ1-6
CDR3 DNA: TGTGCCAGCAGCGTAGCAGGCAGGGGCAATTCACCCCTCCACTTT
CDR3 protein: CASSVAGRGNSPLHF

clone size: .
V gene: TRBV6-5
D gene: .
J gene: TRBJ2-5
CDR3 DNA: TGTGCCAGCAGGCTATTGGAGGGGCGCGGGGAGACCCAGTACTTC
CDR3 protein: CASRLLEGRGETQYF

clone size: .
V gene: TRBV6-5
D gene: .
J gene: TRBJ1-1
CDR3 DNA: TGTGCCAGCACCCCTCCAGGGGCTCGTACTGAAGCTTTCTTT
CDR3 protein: CASTPPGARTEAFF

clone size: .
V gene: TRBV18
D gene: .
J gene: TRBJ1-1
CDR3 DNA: TGTGCCAGCTCACCACTCAACAGGAACACTGAAGCTTTCTTT
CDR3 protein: CASSPLNRNTEAFF

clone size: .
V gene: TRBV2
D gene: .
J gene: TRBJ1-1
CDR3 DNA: TGTGCCAGCAGTGAACGGGGGAGGAACACTGAAGCTTTCTTT
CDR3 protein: CASSERGRNTEAFF

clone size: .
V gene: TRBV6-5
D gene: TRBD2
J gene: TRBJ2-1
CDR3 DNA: TGTGCCAGCAGTCGGGGGGGCCAGTACAATGAGCAGTTCTTC
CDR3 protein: CASSRGGQYNEQFF

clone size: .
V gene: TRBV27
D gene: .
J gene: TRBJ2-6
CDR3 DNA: TGTGCCAGCAGTGCAGGGCTCGCCAACGTCCTGACTTTC
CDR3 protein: CASSAGLANVLTF

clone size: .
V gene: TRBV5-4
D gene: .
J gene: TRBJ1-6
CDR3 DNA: TGTGCCAGCAGCTTGCGGGGAGTCGGTGGAGAATCACCCCTCCACTTT
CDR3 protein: CASSLRGVGGESPLHF

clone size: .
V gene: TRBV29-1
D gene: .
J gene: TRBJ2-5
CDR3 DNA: TGCAGCGTTGAGGTTGGAACTAGGGGGGGCACCCAGTACTTC
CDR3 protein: CSVEVGTRGGTQYF

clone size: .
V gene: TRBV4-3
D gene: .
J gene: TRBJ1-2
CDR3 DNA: TGCGCCAGCAGCCAAGATGTGAGCGGGGCAGCCTATGGCTACACCTTC
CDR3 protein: CASSQDVSGAAYGYTF

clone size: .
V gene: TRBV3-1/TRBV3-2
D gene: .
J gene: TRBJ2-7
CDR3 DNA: TGTGCCAGCAGCCGTAACTCCTACGAGCAGTACTTC
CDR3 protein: CASSRNSYEQYF

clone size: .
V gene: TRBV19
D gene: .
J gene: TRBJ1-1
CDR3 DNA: TGTGCCAGTCGCCTGGGGGGGGCCTACACTGAAGCTTTCTTT
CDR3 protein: CASRLGGAYTEAFF

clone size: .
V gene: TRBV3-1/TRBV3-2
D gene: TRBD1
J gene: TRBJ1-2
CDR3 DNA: TGTGCCAGCAGCCAGGACAGGGATGCGGTCTATGGCTACACCTTC
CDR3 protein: CASSQDRDAVYGYTF

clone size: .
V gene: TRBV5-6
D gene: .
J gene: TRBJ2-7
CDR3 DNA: TGTGCCAGCAGCCGGGGGACTTTTGCCCACGAGCAGTACTTC
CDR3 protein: CASSRGTFAHEQYF

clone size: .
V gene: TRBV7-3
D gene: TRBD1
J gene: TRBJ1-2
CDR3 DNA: TGTGCCAGCAGCTCCAACAGGGGAGGCTACACCTTC
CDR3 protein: CASSSNRGGYTF

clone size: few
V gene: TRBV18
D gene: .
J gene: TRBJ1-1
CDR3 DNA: TGTGCCAGCTCACCAATGGGCACCGCGGGTGAAGCTTTCTTT
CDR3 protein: CASSPMGTAGEAFF

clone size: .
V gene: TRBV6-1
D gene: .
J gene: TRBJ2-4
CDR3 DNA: TGTGCCAGCAGTGAGGCAGGCTCCAAAAACATTCAGTACTTC
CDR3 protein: CASSEAGSKNIQYF

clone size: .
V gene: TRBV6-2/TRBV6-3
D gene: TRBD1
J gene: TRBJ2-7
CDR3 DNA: TGTGCCAGCAGCAGGGGGCCATTGTACGAGCAGTACTTC
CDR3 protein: CASSRGPLYEQYF

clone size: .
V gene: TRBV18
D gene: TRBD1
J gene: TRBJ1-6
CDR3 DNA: TGTGCCAGCTCACCCCGTCCGGGACAGGGATCACCCCTCCACTTT
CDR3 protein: CASSPRPGQGSPLHF

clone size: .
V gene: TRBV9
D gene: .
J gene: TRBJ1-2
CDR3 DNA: TGTGCCAGCAGCGTAGGTCGGGGATCGGGCTATGGCTACACCTTC
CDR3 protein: CASSVGRGSGYGYTF

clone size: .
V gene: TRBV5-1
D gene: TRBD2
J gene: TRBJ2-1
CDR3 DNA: TGCGCCAGCAGCTTGGCCAGCGGGGGGGCCGCTGAGCAGTTCTTC
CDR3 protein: CASSLASGGAAEQFF

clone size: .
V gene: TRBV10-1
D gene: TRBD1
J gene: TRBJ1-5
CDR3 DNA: TGCGCCAGCACCCGACAGGGTGGCCAGCCCCAGCATTTT
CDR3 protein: CASTRQGGQPQHF

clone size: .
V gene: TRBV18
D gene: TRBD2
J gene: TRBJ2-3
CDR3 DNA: TGTGCCAGCTCACTCGTTAGCGGGGGGGCCCAAGATACGCAGTATTTT
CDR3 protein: CASSLVSGGAQDTQYF